The source of this T cell receptor beta chain is a study of T cell repertoires in cytomegalovirus infection. The V end lost 9 bases, the J end lost 7 bases, and 18 bases lay between the germline ends. The CDR3 runs 14 residues. In germline, CDR1 is MNHNY, CDR2 SVGAGI (reference sequence). In its sample, this clonotype was seen a few times. TCRdb fed the reads into MiXCR, producing one record per CDR3 protein. The sample holds approximately 500,000 distinct CDR3 sequences, roughly 12% seen once. This sequence was found in a human donor in good health (CMV status not recorded). Some clones in this sample may be carry-over from other donors' samples. Sequenced material: PBMCs. V and J are TRBV6-6 and TRBJ1-4; D not resolved. The CDR3: CASDPRSGSEKLFF. The CDR3 DNA is TGTGCCAGTGACCCACGGAGTGGGAGTGAAAAACTGTTTTTT.